This T cell receptor (beta chain) was captured in a study of T cells in localized non-small cell lung cancer. General study results and limits: The tumor had only one region sequenced, so heterogeneity remains possible. Across samples, adjacent lung featured a median around 60 of the top 100 tumor clones.

The repertoire was sequenced with immunoSEQ multiplex PCR; TCRdb's copy has only in-frame clones and lacks some. The data hold 70,000 to 95,000 clones, with approximately 90% observed a single time. Of note for this clone: The antigen is unknown.

The ends lost 4 bases at V and 3 bases at J; junction bases unmatched: 2. The CDR3 is made up of 14 amino acids. Germline CDR1 LGHNA, CDR2 YNFKEQ. The chain has TRBV4-2 and TRBJ1-2; 10 bases agree with TRBD1. The clonotype originates from a woman between 35 and 70 years old with stage II squamous cell lung carcinoma. The sample was PBMCs, taken before any cancer treatment. Here the CDR3 reads CASSPGTGDYGYTF. In DNA, the CDR3 is TGTGCCAGCAGCCCAGGGACAGGGGACTATGGCTACACCTTC.